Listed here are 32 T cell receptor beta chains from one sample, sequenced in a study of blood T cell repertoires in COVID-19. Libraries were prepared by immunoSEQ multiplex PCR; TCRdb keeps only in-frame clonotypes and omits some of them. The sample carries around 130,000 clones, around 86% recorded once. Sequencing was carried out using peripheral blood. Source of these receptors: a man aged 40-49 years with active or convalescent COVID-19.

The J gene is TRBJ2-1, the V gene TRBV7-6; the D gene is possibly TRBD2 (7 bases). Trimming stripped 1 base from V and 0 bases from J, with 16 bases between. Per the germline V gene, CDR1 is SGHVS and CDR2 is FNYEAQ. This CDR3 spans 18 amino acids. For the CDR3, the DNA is TGTGCCAGCAGCTTAGTCCTGCGGGGGCCGAGCTCCTACAATGAGCAGTTCTTC. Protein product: CASSLVLRGPSSYNEQFF.

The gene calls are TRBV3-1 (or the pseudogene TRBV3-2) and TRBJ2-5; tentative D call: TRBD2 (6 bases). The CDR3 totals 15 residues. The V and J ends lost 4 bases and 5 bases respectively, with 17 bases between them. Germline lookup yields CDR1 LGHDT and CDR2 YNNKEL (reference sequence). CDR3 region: CASSLNPGSSETQYF. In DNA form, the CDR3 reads TGTGCCAGCAGCCTAAACCCCGGGAGTTCGGAGACCCAGTACTTC.

The CDR3 loop is CASRQEPSTGELFF. CDR3 sequence (DNA): TGTGCCAGCCGACAGGAGCCGAGCACCGGGGAGCTGTTTTTT. The chain employs TRBV6-5 and TRBJ2-2; TRBD1 might be the D (6 bases). The V gene lost 8 bases and the J gene lost 4 bases, with 14 bases spanning the gap. The germline V gene has CDR1 MNHEY and CDR2 SVGAGI. The CDR3 length is 14 residues.

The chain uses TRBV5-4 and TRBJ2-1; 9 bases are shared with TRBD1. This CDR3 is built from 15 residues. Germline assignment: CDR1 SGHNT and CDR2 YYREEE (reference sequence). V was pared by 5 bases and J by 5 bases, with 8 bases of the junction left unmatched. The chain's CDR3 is CASSRTGEGNNEQFF. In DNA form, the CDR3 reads TGTGCCAGCAGTCGGACAGGGGAAGGAAACAATGAGCAGTTCTTC.

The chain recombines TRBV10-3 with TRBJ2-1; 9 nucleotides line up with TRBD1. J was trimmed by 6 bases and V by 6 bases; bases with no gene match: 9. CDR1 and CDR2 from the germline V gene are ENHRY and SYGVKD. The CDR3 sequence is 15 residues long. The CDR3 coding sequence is TGTGCCATCAGGGAGGGACAGGGTAGAGGCAATGAGCAGTTCTTC. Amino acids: CAIREGQGRGNEQFF.

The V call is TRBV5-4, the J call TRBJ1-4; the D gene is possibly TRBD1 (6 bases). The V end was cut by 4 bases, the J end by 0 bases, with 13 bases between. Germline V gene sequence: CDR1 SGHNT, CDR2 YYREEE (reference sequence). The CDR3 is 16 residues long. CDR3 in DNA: TGTGCCAGCAGCCCTACAGGGTCCGCAACTAATGAAAAACTGTTTTTT. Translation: CASSPTGSATNEKLFF.

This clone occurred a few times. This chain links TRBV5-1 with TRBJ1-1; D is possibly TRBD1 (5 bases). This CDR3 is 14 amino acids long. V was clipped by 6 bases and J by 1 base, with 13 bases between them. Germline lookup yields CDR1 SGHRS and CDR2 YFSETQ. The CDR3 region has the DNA TGCGCCAGCACCCTGGGAACAGGGAACACTGAAGCTTTCTTT. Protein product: CASTLGTGNTEAFF.

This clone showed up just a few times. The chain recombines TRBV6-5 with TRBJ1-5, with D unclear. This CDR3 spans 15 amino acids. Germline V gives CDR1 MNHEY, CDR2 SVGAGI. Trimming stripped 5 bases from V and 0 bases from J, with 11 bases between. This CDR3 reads CASSKSQTSNQPQHF. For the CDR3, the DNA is TGTGCCAGCAGTAAATCACAGACTAGCAATCAGCCCCAGCATTTT.

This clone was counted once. CDR3 bases: TGTGCCAGCAGTTACTGGAGGAACAGGGATCAGCCCCAGCATTTT. This sequence encodes CASSYWRNRDQPQHF. The rearrangement uses TRBV6-2 or TRBV6-3 and TRBJ1-5; D might be TRBD1 (6 bases). The CDR3 runs 15 residues. Germline loops: CDR1 MNHEY, CDR2 SVGEGT. V was pared by 1 base and J by 5 bases, with 12 bases between.

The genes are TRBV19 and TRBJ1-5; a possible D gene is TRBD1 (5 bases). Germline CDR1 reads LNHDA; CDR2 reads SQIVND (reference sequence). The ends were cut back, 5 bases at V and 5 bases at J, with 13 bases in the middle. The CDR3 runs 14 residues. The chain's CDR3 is CASSYSDTHQPQHF. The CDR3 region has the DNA TGTGCCAGTAGTTATTCGGACACCCATCAGCCCCAGCATTTT.

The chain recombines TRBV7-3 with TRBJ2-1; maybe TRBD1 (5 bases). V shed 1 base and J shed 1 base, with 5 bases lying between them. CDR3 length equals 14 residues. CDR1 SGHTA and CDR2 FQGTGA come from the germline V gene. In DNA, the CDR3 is TGTGCCAGCAGCTTAAGGACATCCTACAATGAGCAGTTCTTC. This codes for CASSLRTSYNEQFF.

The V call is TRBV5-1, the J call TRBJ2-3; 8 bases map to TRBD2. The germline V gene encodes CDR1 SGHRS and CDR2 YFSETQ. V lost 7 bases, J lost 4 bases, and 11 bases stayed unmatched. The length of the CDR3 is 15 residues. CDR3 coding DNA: TGCGCCAGCCATCTCGGGGGGGCAAGCCCAGATACGCAGTATTTT. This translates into CASHLGGASPDTQYF.

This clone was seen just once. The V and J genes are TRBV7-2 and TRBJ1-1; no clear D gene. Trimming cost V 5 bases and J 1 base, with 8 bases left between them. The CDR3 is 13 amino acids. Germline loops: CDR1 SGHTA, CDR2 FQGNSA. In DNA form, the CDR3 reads TGTGCCAGCAGCCCCAGCGCGAACACTGAAGCTTTCTTT. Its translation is CASSPSANTEAFF.

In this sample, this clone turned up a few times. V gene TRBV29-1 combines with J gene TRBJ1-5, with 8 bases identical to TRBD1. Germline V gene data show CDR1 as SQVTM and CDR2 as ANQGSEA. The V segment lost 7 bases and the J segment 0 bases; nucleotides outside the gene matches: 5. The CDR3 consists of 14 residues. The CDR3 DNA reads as TGCAGCGCCGTGACAGGGGATAGCAATCAGCCCCAGCATTTT. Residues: CSAVTGDSNQPQHF.

The DNA of the CDR3 is TGTGCCAGTACCACCGGGACAGGGAGGAATTCACCCCTCCACTTT. It encodes CASTTGTGRNSPLHF. The chain links TRBV19 to TRBJ1-6; TRBD1 matches at 9 bases. V shed 7 bases and J 7 bases; nucleotides not matched to a gene: 8. Germline values: CDR1 LNHDA, CDR2 SQIVND (reference sequence). CDR3 length: 15 residues.

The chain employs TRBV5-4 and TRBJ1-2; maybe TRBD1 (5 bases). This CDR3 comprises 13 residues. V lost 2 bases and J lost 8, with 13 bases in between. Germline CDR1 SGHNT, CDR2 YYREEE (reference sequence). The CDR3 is CASSFDSSWGYTF. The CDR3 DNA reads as TGTGCCAGCAGCTTCGACAGCTCCTGGGGCTACACCTTC. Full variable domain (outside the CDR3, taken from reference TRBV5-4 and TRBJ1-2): ETGVTQSPTHLIKTRGQQVTLRCSSQSGHNTVSWYQQALGQGPQFIFQYYREEENGRGNFPPRFSGLQFPNYSSELNVNALELDDSALYLCASSFDSSWGYTFGSGTRLTVV.

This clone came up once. CDR3 DNA: TGTGCCAGCAGTTACTCTCCGAGACAGGGGCACGAGCAGTACTTC. Translated, it gives CASSYSPRQGHEQYF. The chain employs TRBV6-5 and TRBJ2-7, with TRBD1 matching 8 bases. V shed 0 bases, J shed 5 bases, and the junction held 6 bases outside the gene matches. The CDR3 sequence is 15 residues long. Germline CDR1 is MNHEY and CDR2 is SVGAGI.

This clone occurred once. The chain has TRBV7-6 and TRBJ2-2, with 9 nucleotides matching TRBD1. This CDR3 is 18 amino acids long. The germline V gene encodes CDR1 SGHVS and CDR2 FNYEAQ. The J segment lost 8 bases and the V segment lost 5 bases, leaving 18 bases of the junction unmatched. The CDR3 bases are TGTGCCAGCAGCCTATATATCAAGGGACAGGGTGTCCCGGGGGAGCTGTTTTTT. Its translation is CASSLYIKGQGVPGELFF.

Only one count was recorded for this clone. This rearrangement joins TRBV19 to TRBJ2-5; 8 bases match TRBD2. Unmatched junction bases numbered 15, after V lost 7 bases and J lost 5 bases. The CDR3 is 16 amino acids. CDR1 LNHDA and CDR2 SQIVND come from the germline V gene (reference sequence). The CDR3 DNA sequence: TGTGCCAGTAAAAGGTTTGGGCGGGGGGATTATGAGACCCAGTACTTC. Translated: CASKRFGRGDYETQYF.

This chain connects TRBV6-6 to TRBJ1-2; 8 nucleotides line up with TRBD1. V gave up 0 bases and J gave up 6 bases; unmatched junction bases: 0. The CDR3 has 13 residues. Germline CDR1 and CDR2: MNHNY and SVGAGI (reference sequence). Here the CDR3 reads CASSYSTGDGYTF. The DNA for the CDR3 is TGTGCCAGCAGTTACTCGACAGGGGATGGCTACACCTTC.

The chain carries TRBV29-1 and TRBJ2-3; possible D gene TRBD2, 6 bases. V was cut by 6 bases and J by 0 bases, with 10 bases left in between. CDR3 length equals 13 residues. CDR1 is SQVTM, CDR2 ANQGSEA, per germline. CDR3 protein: CSVGGRSTDTQYF. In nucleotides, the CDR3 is TGCAGCGTCGGAGGGAGGAGCACAGATACGCAGTATTTT.

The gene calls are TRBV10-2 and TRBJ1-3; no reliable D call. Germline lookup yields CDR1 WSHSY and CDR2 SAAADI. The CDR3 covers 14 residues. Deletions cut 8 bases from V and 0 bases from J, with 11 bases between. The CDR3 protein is CASRTAGSGNTIYF. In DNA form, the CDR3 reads TGCGCCAGCCGCACAGCGGGCTCTGGAAACACCATATATTTT.

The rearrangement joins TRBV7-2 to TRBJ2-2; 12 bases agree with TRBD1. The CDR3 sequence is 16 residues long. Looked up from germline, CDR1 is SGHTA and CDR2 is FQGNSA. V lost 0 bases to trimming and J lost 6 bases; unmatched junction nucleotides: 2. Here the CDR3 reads CASSLAGQGAAGELFF. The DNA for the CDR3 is TGTGCCAGCAGCTTAGCGGGACAGGGGGCCGCCGGGGAGCTGTTTTTT.

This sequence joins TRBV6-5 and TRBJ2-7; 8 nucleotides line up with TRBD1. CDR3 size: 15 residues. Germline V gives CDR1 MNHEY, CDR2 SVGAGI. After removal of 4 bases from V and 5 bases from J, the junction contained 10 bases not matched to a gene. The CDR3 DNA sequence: TGTGCCAGCAGTTCCCCACGGACAGGGTGGGACGAGCAGTACTTC. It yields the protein CASSSPRTGWDEQYF.

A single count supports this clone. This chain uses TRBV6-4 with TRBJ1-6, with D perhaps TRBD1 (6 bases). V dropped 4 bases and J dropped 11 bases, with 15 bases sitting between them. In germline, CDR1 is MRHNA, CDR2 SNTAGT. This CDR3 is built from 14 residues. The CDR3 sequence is CASSGESGVPPLHF. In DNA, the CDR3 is TGTGCCAGCAGTGGAGAGTCAGGGGTACCACCCCTCCACTTT.

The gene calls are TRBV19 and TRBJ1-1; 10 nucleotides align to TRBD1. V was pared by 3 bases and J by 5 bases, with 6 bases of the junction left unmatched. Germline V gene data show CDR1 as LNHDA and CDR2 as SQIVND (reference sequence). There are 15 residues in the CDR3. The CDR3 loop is CASSIRDRGGTEAFF. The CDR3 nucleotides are TGTGCCAGTAGTATCCGGGACAGGGGAGGGACTGAAGCTTTCTTT.

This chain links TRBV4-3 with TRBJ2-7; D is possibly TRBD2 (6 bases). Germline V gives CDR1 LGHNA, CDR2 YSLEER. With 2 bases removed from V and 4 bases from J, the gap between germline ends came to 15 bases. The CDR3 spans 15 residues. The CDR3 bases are TGCGCCAGCAGCCAAAGAGTAGGGGAGGCTTACGAGCAGTACTTC. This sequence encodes CASSQRVGEAYEQYF.

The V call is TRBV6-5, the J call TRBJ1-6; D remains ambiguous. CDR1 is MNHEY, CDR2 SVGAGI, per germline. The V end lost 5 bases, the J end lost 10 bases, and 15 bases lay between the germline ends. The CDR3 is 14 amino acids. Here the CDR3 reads CASSLADLESPLHF. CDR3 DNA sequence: TGTGCCAGCAGTCTCGCCGATTTGGAGTCACCCCTCCACTTT.

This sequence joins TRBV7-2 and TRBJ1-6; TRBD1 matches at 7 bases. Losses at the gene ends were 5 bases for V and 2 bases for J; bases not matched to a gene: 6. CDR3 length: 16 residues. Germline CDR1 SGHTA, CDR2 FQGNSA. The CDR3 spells CASSQQGQTYNSPLHF. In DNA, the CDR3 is TGTGCCAGCAGCCAACAGGGACAGACCTATAATTCACCCCTCCACTTT.

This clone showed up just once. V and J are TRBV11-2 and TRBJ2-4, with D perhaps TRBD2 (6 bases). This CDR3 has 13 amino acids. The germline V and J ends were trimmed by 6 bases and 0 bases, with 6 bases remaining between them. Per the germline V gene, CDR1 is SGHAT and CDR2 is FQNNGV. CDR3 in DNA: TGTGCCAGCAGGGGACTAGCCAAAAACATTCAGTACTTC. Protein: CASRGLAKNIQYF.

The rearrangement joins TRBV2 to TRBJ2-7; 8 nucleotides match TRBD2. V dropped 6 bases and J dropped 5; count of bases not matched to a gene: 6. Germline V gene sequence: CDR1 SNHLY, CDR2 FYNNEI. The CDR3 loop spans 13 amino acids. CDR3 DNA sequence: TGTGCCAGCAGAGTCGGGAGGGAGCACGAGCAGTACTTC. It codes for CASRVGREHEQYF.

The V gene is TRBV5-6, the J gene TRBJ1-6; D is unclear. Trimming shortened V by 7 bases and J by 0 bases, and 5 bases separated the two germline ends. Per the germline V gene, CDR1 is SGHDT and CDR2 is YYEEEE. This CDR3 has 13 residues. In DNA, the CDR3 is TGTGCCAGCGGGAGCTCCTATAATTCACCCCTCCACTTT. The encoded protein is CASGSSYNSPLHF.